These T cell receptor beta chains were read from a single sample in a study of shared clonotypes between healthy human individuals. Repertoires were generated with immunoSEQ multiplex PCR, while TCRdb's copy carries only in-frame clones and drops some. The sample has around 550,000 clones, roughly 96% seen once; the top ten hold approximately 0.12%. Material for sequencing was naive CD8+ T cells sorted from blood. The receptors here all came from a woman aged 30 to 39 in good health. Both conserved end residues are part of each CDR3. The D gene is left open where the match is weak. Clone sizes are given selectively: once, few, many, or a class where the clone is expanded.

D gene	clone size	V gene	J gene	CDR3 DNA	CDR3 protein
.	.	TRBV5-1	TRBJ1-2	TGCGCCAGCAGCTCAGCGGGGTATGGCTACACCTTC	CASSSAGYGYTF
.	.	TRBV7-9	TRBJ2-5	TGTGCCAGCAGCCCGGGTATTCAAGAGACCCAGTACTTC	CASSPGIQETQYF
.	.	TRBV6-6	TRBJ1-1	TGTGCCAGCAGTTATGGCGCTGAAGCTTTCTTT	CASSYGAEAFF
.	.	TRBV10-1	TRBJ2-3	TGCGCCAGCAATGGGGGGAGCACAGATACGCAGTATTTT	CASNGGSTDTQYF
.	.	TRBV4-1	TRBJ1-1	TGCGCCAGCAGCCACCTACAAGTCGCACGGAACACTGAAGCTTTCTTT	CASSHLQVARNTEAFF
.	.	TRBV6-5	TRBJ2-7	TGTGCCAGCAGGAGGGACACCAGCTACGAGCAGTACTTC	CASRRDTSYEQYF
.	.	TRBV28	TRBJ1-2	TGTGCCAGCAGTTTTTCGGACCGGGGCTATGGCTACACCTTC	CASSFSDRGYGYTF
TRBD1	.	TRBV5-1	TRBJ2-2	TGCGCCAGCAGCTTGGCCTTTTTTGCAGGGGGCCACGGGGAGCTGTTTTTT	CASSLAFFAGGHGELFF
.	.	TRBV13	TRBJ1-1	TGTGCCAGCAGCCACGTGAACCGAAACACTGAAGCTTTCTTT	CASSHVNRNTEAFF
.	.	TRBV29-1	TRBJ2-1	TGCAGCGTTGGCGGGACGGGCTCCTACAATGAGCAGTTCTTC	CSVGGTGSYNEQFF
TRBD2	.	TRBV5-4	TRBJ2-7	TGTGCCAGCAGCTTTAGCGGGAGTGGGTCCTACGAGCAGTACTTC	CASSFSGSGSYEQYF
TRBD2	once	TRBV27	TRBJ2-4	TGTGCCAGATTCGTAACTAGCGCCCCGTGTTGGGCCAAAAACATTCAGTACTTC	CARFVTSAPCWAKNIQYF
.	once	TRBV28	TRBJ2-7	TGTGCCACCGAACAACTCTATGTTCAATCATCCCGCGAGCAGTACTTC	CATEQLYVQSSREQYF
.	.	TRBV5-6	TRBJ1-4	TGTGCCAGCAGCTTGGGAGGGATAGGCGAAAAACTGTTTTTT	CASSLGGIGEKLFF
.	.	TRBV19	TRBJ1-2	TGTGCCAGTAGTATCGGCGGCAGTGGCTACACCTTC	CASSIGGSGYTF
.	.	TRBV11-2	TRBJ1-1	TGTGCCAGCAGCCGAGGGGGTACTGAAGCTTTCTTT	CASSRGGTEAFF
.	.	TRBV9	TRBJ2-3	TGTGCCAGCAGCGTAGAAGAAATCACAGATACGCAGTATTTT	CASSVEEITDTQYF
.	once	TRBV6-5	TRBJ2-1	TGTGCCAGCAGTTGGAGTACCCGGGACTCCTACAATGAGCAGTTCTTC	CASSWSTRDSYNEQFF
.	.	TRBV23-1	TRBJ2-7	TGCGCCAGCAGTCAGCAACGTCGGGTCTACGAGCAGTACTTC	CASSQQRRVYEQYF
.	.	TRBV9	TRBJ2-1	TGTGCCAGCAGCGGCTCTGGACTATTCCTCCACAATGAGCAGTTCTTC	CASSGSGLFLHNEQFF
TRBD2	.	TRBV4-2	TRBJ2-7	TGTGCCAGCAGCCAAGATCCTCTAGCGGGAGGGCCTTCTTTCGAGCAGTACTTC	CASSQDPLAGGPSFEQYF
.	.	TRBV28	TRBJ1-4	TGTGCCAGCAGTTTATATATCGGGGGGCAGGGGACTAATGAAAAACTGTTTTTT	CASSLYIGGQGTNEKLFF
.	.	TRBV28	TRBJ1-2	TGTGCCAGCAGTTTGATCGGTAACTATGGCTACACCTTC	CASSLIGNYGYTF
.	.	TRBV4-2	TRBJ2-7	TGTGCCAGCAGCCAACTTTCCCCTGACGAGCAGTACTTC	CASSQLSPDEQYF
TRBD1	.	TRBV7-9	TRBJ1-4	TGTGCCAGCAGCCAGGCCGGGACAGGGAATGAAAAACTGTTTTTT	CASSQAGTGNEKLFF
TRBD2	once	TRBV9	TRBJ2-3	TGTGCCAGCAGCGTAGAGGGCGGGAGGGCAGATACGCAGTATTTT	CASSVEGGRADTQYF
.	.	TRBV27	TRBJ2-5	TGTGCCAGCTGCCGAGGGGGGAGGGGAGAGACCCAGTACTTC	CASCRGGRGETQYF
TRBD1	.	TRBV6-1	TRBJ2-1	TGTGCCAGCAGAGGACAGGCAATGAGACGGAATGAGCAGTTCTTC	CASRGQAMRRNEQFF
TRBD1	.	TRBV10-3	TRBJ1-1	TGTGCCATCAGTGAGTCTGAGACAGGGTCTGGCACTGAAGCTTTCTTT	CAISESETGSGTEAFF
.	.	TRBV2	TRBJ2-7	TGTGCCAGCAGTGGGGGGTACGAGCAGTACTTC	CASSGGYEQYF
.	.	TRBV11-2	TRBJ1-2	TGTGCCAGCAGCTTAGGCTGGGTTTATAACTATGGCTACACCTTC	CASSLGWVYNYGYTF
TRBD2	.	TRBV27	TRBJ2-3	TGTGCCAGCAGTTTGGGGGGGGGATACACAGATACGCAGTATTTT	CASSLGGGYTDTQYF